Presented here are 3 T cell receptor beta chains from one specimen sequenced in a study of CD8 T cells in ankylosing spondylitis. Findings and caveats of the study: What appeared characteristic of ankylosing spondylitis blood was a TCR beta motif of eight highly homologous variants.

These receptors are not linked to any known antigen. A single record per CDR3 protein comes from TCRdb applying MiXCR to the 5' RACE reads. The data hold some 840,000 distinct CDR3 sequences, with about 10% observed a single time. Sequenced input: blood, either unsorted or a sorted T cell fraction (not recorded which). The receptors were sampled from a male donor with ankylosing spondylitis.

A few counts support this clonotype. The rearrangement links TRBV12-3 or TRBV12-4 to TRBJ2-5; TRBD2 matches 8 bases. Unmatched junction bases numbered 7, after V lost 3 bases and J lost 4 bases. The CDR3 length is 15 residues. This CDR3 is CASSFITGGRETQYF. CDR3 in DNA: TGTGCCAGCAGTTTTATAACGGGAGGGCGAGAGACCCAGTACTTC.

This clonotype was seen only a few times. The chain recombines TRBV15 with TRBJ2-5; 7 bases align to TRBD1. Germline loops: CDR1 LNHNV, CDR2 YYDKDF (reference sequence). Germline trimming cut 7 bases from V and 4 bases from J; bases unmatched to any gene: 12. This CDR3 comprises 15 residues. As DNA, the CDR3 is TGTGCCACCACCCCGAACCCGGACAGGCCAGAGACCCAGTACTTC. Protein: CATTPNPDRPETQYF.

DNA for the CDR3: TGTGCCAGCTCACCAGTCCGGACTGTAGGCAGGAATGAGCAGTTCTTC. The encoded protein is CASSPVRTVGRNEQFF. This rearrangement joins TRBV18 to TRBJ2-1; tentatively, D is TRBD2 (5 bases). Trimming took off 2 bases at V and 7 bases at J, with 18 bases between the two ends. Germline values: CDR1 KGHSH, CDR2 LQKENI. The CDR3 is 16 amino acids. The variable domain in full, with the rest retrieved from reference TRBV18 and TRBJ2-1, is NAGVMQNPRHLVRRRGQEARLRCSPMKGHSHVYWYRQLPEEGLKFMVYLQKENIIDESGMPKERFSAEFPKEGPSILRIQQVVRGDSAAYFCASSPVRTVGRNEQFFGPGTRLTVL.